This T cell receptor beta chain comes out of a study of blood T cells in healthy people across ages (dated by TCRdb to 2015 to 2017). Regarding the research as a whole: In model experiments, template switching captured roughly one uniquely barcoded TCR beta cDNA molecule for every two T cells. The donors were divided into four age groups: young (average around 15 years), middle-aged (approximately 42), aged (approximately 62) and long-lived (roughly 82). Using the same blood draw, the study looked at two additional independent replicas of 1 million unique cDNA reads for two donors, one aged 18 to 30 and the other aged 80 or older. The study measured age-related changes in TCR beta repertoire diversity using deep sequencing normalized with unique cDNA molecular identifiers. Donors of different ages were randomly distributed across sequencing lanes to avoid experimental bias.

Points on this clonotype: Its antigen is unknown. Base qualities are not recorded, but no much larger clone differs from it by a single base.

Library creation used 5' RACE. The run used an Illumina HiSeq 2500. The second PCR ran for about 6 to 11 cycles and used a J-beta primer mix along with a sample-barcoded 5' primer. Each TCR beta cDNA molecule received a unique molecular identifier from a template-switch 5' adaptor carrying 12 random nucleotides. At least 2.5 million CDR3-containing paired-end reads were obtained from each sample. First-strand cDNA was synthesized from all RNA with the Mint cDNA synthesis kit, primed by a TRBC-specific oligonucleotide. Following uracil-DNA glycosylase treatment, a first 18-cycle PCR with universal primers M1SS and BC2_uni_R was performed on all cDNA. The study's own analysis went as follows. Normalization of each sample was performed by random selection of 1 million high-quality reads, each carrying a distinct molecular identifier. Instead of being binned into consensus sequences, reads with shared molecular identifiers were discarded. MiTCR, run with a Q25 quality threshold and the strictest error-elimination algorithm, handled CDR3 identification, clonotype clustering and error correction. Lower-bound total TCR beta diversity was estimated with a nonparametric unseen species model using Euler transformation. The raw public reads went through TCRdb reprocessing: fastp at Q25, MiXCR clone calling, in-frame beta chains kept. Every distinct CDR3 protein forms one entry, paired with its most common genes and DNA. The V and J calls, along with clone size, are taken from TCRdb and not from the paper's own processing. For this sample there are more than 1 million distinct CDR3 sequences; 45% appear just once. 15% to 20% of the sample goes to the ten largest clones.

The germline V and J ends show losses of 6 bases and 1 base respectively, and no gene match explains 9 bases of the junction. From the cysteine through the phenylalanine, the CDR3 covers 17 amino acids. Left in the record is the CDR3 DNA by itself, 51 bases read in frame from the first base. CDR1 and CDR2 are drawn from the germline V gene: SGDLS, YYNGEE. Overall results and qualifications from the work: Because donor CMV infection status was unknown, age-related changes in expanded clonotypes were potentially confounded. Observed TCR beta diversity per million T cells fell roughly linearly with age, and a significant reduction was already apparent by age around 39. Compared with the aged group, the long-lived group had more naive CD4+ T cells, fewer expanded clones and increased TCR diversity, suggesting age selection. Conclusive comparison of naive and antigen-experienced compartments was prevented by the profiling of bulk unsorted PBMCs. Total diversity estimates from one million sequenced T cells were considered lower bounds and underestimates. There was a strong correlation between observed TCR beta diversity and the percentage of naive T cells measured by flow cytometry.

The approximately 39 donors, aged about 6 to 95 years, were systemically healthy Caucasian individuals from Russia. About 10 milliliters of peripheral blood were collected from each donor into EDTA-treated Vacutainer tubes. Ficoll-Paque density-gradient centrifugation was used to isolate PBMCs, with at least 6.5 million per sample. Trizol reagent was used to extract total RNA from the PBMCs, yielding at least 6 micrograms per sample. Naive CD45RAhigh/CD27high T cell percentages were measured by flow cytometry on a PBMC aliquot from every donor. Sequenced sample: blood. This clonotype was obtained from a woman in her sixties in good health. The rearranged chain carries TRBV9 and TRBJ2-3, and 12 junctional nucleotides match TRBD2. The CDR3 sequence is CASTGASGRAGTDTQYF. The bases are TGTGCCAGCACCGGGGCTAGCGGGAGGGCCGGCACAGATACGCAGTATTTT. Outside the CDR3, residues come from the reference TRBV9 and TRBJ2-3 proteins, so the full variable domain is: DSGVTQTPKHLITATGQRVTLRCSPRSGDLSVYWYQQSLDQGLQFLIQYYNGEERAKGNILERFSAQQFPDLHSELNLSSLELGDSALYFCASTGASGRAGTDTQYFGPGTRLTVL.